This T cell receptor (beta chain) was captured by sequencing in a study of T cell responses to AZD1222 COVID-19 vaccine. V lost 10 bases, J lost 6 bases, and 10 bases stayed unmatched. Germline V lookup: CDR1 SNHLY, CDR2 FYNNEI. This CDR3 comprises 13 residues. Generated by immunoSEQ multiplex PCR, the TCRdb table keeps only in-frame clones and is missing some. The profile shows approximately 160,000 clones, 85% to 95% of them singletons. This receptor was identified in an adult who received the AZD1222 COVID-19 vaccine. The sequenced sample was peripheral blood, obtained 28 days after the second AZD1222 dose. The V gene is TRBV2, the J gene TRBJ2-7; 9 nucleotides align to TRBD1. The CDR3 spells CANAGQGMAEQYF. The CDR3 coding sequence is TGTGCCAACGCGGGACAGGGCATGGCCGAGCAGTACTTC.